This entry lists 5 T cell receptor beta chains sequenced from one sample in a study of blood T cells in healthy people across ages. Using a J-beta primer mix together with a sample-barcoded 5' primer, a second PCR was run for roughly 6 to 12 cycles. Each CDR3 protein is one row after TCRdb ran MiXCR on the 5' RACE reads. The table records 700,000 or so distinct CDR3 sequences, 22% of them present only once. The sequenced material came from blood. All receptors come from a man aged 65-85 years in good health.

In its sample, this clonotype was seen a few times. The chain uses TRBV5-1 and TRBJ1-2; D gene ambiguous. This CDR3 is 13 amino acids long. Trimming left V 0 bases short and J 6 bases short, with 9 bases between. Germline V gene lookup returns CDR1 SGHRS and CDR2 YFSETQ. CDR3 region: CASSLVGEDGYTF. The CDR3 region has the DNA TGCGCCAGCAGCTTGGTCGGGGAGGATGGCTACACCTTC.

This clonotype was observed a handful of times. This sequence joins TRBV28 and TRBJ2-4; D possibly corresponds to TRBD1 (6 bases). The CDR3 length is 17 residues. Germline assignment: CDR1 MDHEN and CDR2 SYDVKM. Trimming stripped 3 bases from V and 4 bases from J, with 19 bases between. The CDR3 reads CASSLERAGRGKNIQYF. CDR3 in DNA: TGTGCCAGCAGTTTGGAGAGGGCGGGCAGGGGAAAAAACATTCAGTACTTC.

The V and J genes are TRBV15 and TRBJ1-3, with D maybe TRBD1 (5 bases). The CDR3 is made up of 15 amino acids. The germline CDR1 and CDR2 sequences are LNHNV and YYDKDF (reference sequence). V lost 7 bases and J 2 bases, leaving 15 bases between the germline ends. The CDR3 coding sequence is TGTGCCACCAAGGGACGGAGGTCCGCTGGAAACACCATATATTTT. Translating it yields CATKGRRSAGNTIYF.

The chain joins TRBV5-1 to TRBJ2-2, with 7 bases lining up with TRBD1. The CDR3 totals 17 residues. The germline V gene has CDR1 SGHRS and CDR2 YFSETQ. Unmatched junction bases numbered 10, after V lost 3 bases and J lost 2 bases. The CDR3 nucleotides read TGCGCCAGCAGCTCCTCCCCGGGACAGATTAACACCGGGGAGCTGTTTTTT. This encodes CASSSSPGQINTGELFF. Variable domain in full (rest from reference TRBV5-1 and TRBJ2-2): KAGVTQTPRYLIKTRGQQVTLSCSPISGHRSVSWYQQTPGQGLQFLFEYFSETQRNKGNFPGRFSGRQFSNSRSEMNVSTLELGDSALYLCASSSSPGQINTGELFFGEGSRLTVL.

The V gene is TRBV12-3 or TRBV12-4, the J gene TRBJ1-1; 11 bases are a match to TRBD1. The CDR3 spans 13 residues. J lost 10 bases, V lost 6 bases, and 7 bases had no gene match. The CDR3 DNA reads TGTGCCAGCAGCTCGGACAGGGGGCTGTCAGCTTTCTTT. Amino acids: CASSSDRGLSAFF.